One and the same sample provided the 31 T cell receptor beta chains below, sequenced in a study of blood T cell repertoires in COVID-19. The protocol was immunoSEQ multiplex PCR, while the TCRdb copy is restricted to in-frame clones and leaves out a portion. Among 110,000 to 150,000 clones, about 84% were seen once, and the ten largest hold 1.5% to 2%. Sample: PBMCs or T cells enriched from blood (not recorded which). These TCRs come from a woman aged 18-29 years who had been exposed to COVID-19.

The chain is built from TRBV6-4 and TRBJ2-2; TRBD2 matches 9 bases. The CDR3 contains 14 residues. Germline CDR1 reads MRHNA; CDR2 reads SNTAGT. The J segment lost 3 bases and the V segment lost 6 bases, leaving 2 bases of the junction unmatched. Here the CDR3 DNA reads TGTGCCAGCAGCGCGGGAGGGGACACCGGGGAGCTGTTTTTT. This encodes CASSAGGDTGELFF.

CDR3 nucleotides: TGTGCCAGCAGCTTGTGGGACAGGGATAATTCACCCCTCCACTTT. Encoded protein: CASSLWDRDNSPLHF. This rearrangement joins TRBV5-4 to TRBJ1-6; TRBD1 matches at 9 bases. Germline V gene lookup returns CDR1 SGHNT and CDR2 YYREEE (reference sequence). The CDR3 covers 15 residues. The trim removed 1 base at V and 5 bases at J, leaving 1 base unmatched.

This sequence joins TRBV6-2 or TRBV6-3 and TRBJ2-7, with a possible D match to TRBD1 (6 bases). The germline V gene encodes CDR1 MNHEY and CDR2 SVGEGT. With 6 bases removed from V and 2 bases from J, the gap between germline ends came to 17 bases. The CDR3 loop spans 15 amino acids. CDR3 sequence: CASSKQGRGAYEQYF. CDR3 coding DNA: TGTGCCAGCAGCAAACAGGGAAGGGGAGCCTACGAGCAGTACTTC.

Within the sample, this clone is medium-sized. The rearrangement links TRBV19 to TRBJ2-1; TRBD2 matches at 9 bases. The CDR3 loop spans 15 amino acids. Germline assignment: CDR1 LNHDA and CDR2 SQIVND (reference sequence). Germline trimming cut 4 bases from V and 4 bases from J; bases unmatched to any gene: 5. CDR3 amino acids: CASSKTSGQYNEQFF. The DNA for the CDR3 is TGTGCCAGTAGTAAGACTAGCGGCCAATACAATGAGCAGTTCTTC.

This clone was observed a handful of times. This chain joins TRBV18 and TRBJ1-2; D unclear. V lost 3 bases, J lost 5 bases, and 13 bases lay in between. The CDR3 runs to 14 residues. Germline V gene data show CDR1 as KGHSH and CDR2 as LQKENI. This CDR3 reads CASSPPGGRYGYTF. DNA for the CDR3: TGTGCCAGCTCACCTCCGGGAGGGCGATATGGCTACACCTTC.

In the case of this clone: The sample contains more than one DNA sequence encoding this CDR3. V is TRBV5-1 and J is TRBJ1-2; TRBD1 aligns across 7 bases. The CDR3 is made up of 15 amino acids. Germline V lookup: CDR1 SGHRS, CDR2 YFSETQ. The V gene end was trimmed by 0 bases and the J gene end by 3 bases; junction bases not matched to a gene: 5. CDR3 residues: CASSLGDRVYYGYTF. The CDR3 DNA sequence: TGCGCCAGCAGCTTGGGAGACAGGGTGTACTATGGCTACACCTTC.

The chain is built from TRBV12-3 or TRBV12-4 and TRBJ1-1; D not resolved. V was cut by 6 bases and J by 3 bases, with 8 bases left in between. The CDR3 totals 12 residues. CDR3 bases: TGTGCCAGCAGCCTATCCTACACTGAAGCTTTCTTT. Translated, it gives CASSLSYTEAFF.

The chain uses TRBV20-1 and TRBJ2-1; D possibly corresponds to TRBD2 (6 bases). The CDR3 loop spans 13 amino acids. Between the trimmed V and J ends, which lost 3 bases and 8 bases, there was a span of 14 bases. Germline-derived CDR1 and CDR2 are DFQATT and SNEGSKA (reference sequence). The CDR3 nucleotides are TGCAGTGCTAGTATGCCGAGCGGGCATGAGCAGTTCTTC. Translating it yields CSASMPSGHEQFF.

The chain carries TRBV5-6 and TRBJ2-2, with a possible D match to TRBD1 (5 bases). Trimming cost V 1 base and J 6 bases, with 13 bases left between them. Germline V gene data show CDR1 as SGHDT and CDR2 as YYEEEE. The CDR3 consists of 15 residues. The CDR3 loop is CASSLLSQGSGELFF. CDR3 coding DNA: TGTGCCAGCAGCTTGTTGTCCCAGGGCTCCGGGGAGCTGTTTTTT.

This clone was observed a few times. V and J are TRBV7-3 and TRBJ2-2; TRBD2 matches at 9 bases. CDR3 length: 18 amino acids. After removal of 6 bases from V and 2 bases from J, the junction contained 13 bases not matched to a gene. Looked up from germline, CDR1 is SGHTA and CDR2 is FQGTGA. In DNA form, the CDR3 reads TGTGCCAGCAGATTCCAACGTATAGCGGGAGCCAACACCGGGGAGCTGTTTTTT. Its translation: CASRFQRIAGANTGELFF.

This chain joins TRBV29-1 and TRBJ2-1; 10 positions agree with TRBD2. Germline CDR1 SQVTM, CDR2 ANQGSEA. Trimming removed 4 bases from V and 4 bases from J; junction bases left unmatched: 10. There are 16 residues in the CDR3. As DNA, the CDR3 is TGCAGCGTTGGATTAGAAGCTAGCGGGAGATACAATGAGCAGTTCTTC. Translated, it gives CSVGLEASGRYNEQFF.

This clone has just one count. The chain recombines TRBV24-1 with TRBJ2-5, with 9 bases lining up with TRBD2. J lost 4 bases, V lost 7 bases, and 3 bases had no gene match. Germline loops: CDR1 KGHDR, CDR2 SFDVKD. CDR3 size: 13 residues. Written as DNA, the CDR3 is TGTGCCACCAGGCGGGGGGGGGCAGAGACCCAGTACTTC. Amino acids: CATRRGGAETQYF.

The chain uses TRBV7-8 and TRBJ1-3; D is undetermined. V was cut by 5 bases and J by 2 bases, with 10 bases left in between. The germline CDR1 and CDR2 sequences are SGHVS and FQNEAQ. This CDR3 spans 14 amino acids. This CDR3 is CASSNYAAGNTIYF. CDR3 nucleotides: TGTGCCAGCAGCAATTATGCGGCTGGAAACACCATATATTTT.

The V and J genes are TRBV19 and TRBJ1-1; D gene unclear. CDR3 length: 11 amino acids. CDR1 is LNHDA and CDR2 is SQIVND in the germline V gene (reference sequence). The V gene lost 7 bases and the J gene lost 4 bases, with 7 bases spanning the gap. This chain's CDR3 is CASNEGTEAFF. DNA of the CDR3: TGTGCCAGTAATGAGGGCACTGAAGCTTTCTTT.

The chain uses TRBV6-1 and TRBJ1-2; tentatively, D is TRBD1 (5 bases). The CDR3 is 16 amino acids. Germline values: CDR1 MNHNS, CDR2 SASEGT. V lost 2 bases to trimming and J lost 1 base, with 14 bases between them. CDR3 in DNA: TGTGCCAGCAGTGAACGACAGCCGGCCTTTAACTATGGCTACACCTTC. As protein: CASSERQPAFNYGYTF.

V and J are TRBV6-2 or TRBV6-3 and TRBJ2-7; TRBD2 matches at 7 bases. There are 17 residues in the CDR3. Losses at the gene ends were 0 bases for V and 2 bases for J; bases not matched to a gene: 10. CDR1 and CDR2 (germline): MNHEY, SVGEGT. The CDR3 bases are TGTGCCAGCAGTTACTCGACAAAGGCTAGCGGTACCTACGAGCAGTACTTC. As protein: CASSYSTKASGTYEQYF.

The chain combines TRBV4-3 with TRBJ1-1, with a weak D call TRBD1 (6 bases). Looked up from germline, CDR1 is LGHNA and CDR2 is YSLEER. The CDR3 sequence is 13 residues long. V was pared by 1 base and J by 7 bases, with 10 bases between. Written as DNA, the CDR3 is TGCGCCAGCAGCCAAGGTTCAGGGGTTGAAGCTTTCTTT. It encodes CASSQGSGVEAFF.

The chain links TRBV6-6 to TRBJ1-5; D is uncertain. This CDR3 contains 14 residues. CDR1 is MNHNY, CDR2 SVGAGI, per germline (reference sequence). Deletions cut 0 bases from V and 6 bases from J, with 9 bases between. CDR3 in amino acids: CASSYSIHGQPQHF. The CDR3 DNA sequence: TGTGCCAGCAGTTACTCGATACATGGTCAGCCCCAGCATTTT.

The chain carries TRBV6-5 and TRBJ2-7; D may be TRBD1 (6 bases). CDR1 is MNHEY and CDR2 is SVGAGI in the germline V gene. This CDR3 comprises 14 residues. V lost 6 bases and J lost 2, with 14 bases in between. Here the CDR3 reads CASRTQGNPYEQYF. For the CDR3, the DNA is TGTGCCAGCAGAACACAGGGAAATCCCTACGAGCAGTACTTC.

This chain joins TRBV20-1 and TRBJ1-1, with D uncertain. The V end lost 5 bases, the J end lost 1 base, and 5 bases lay between the germline ends. This CDR3 spans 11 amino acids. The germline CDR1 and CDR2 sequences are DFQATT and SNEGSKA (reference sequence). CDR3 residues: CSAHGNTEAFF. As DNA, the CDR3 is TGCAGTGCTCACGGGAACACTGAAGCTTTCTTT.

The chain couples TRBV27 to TRBJ2-7; a possible D gene is TRBD1 (5 bases). V lost 6 bases to trimming and J lost 6 bases, with 18 bases between them. Germline V gene sequence: CDR1 MNHEY, CDR2 SMNVEV (reference sequence). The CDR3 has 14 amino acids. CDR3 nucleotides: TGTGCCAGCAGGGACACTCCGGGCCCGGTCGAGCAGTACTTC. Amino acid sequence: CASRDTPGPVEQYF.

The chain employs TRBV27 and TRBJ2-7; 11 bases are shared with TRBD2. The germline V gene has CDR1 MNHEY and CDR2 SMNVEV (reference sequence). The CDR3 is 12 amino acids. Losses at the gene ends were 5 bases for V and 9 bases for J; bases not matched to a gene: 3. The CDR3 is CASSPGTSGQYF. The CDR3 DNA sequence: TGTGCCAGCAGTCCAGGGACTAGCGGGCAGTACTTC.

V is TRBV5-5 and J is TRBJ2-2; TRBD1 matches 7 bases. Germline V gives CDR1 SGHKS, CDR2 YYEKEE (reference sequence). Losses at the gene ends were 4 bases for V and 6 bases for J; bases not matched to a gene: 9. The CDR3 has 15 amino acids. CDR3 coding DNA: TGTGCCAGCAGCAGAACCGGGACAGAGGCCGGGGAGCTGTTTTTT. Translation: CASSRTGTEAGELFF.

Here the CDR3 DNA reads TGTGCCTGGAAGAACAGGTTCACTGAAGCTTTCTTT. Its protein is CAWKNRFTEAFF. The rearrangement links TRBV30 to TRBJ1-1; a possible D gene is TRBD1 (5 bases). Germline V gives CDR1 GTSNPN, CDR2 SVGIG (reference sequence). The V end was cut by 4 bases, the J end by 4 bases, with 10 bases between. The length of the CDR3 is 12 residues. Full variable domain (rest looked up from reference TRBV30 and TRBJ1-1): SQTIHQWPATLVQPVGSPLSLECTVEGTSNPNLYWYRQAAGRGLQLLFYSVGIGQISSEVPQNLSASRPQDRQFILSSKKLLLSDSGFYLCAWKNRFTEAFFGQGTRLTVV.

This clone was counted a single time. V is TRBV7-2 and J is TRBJ2-7; a possible D gene is TRBD1 (6 bases). V lost 5 bases to trimming and J lost 3 bases, with 20 bases between them. The germline V gene has CDR1 SGHTA and CDR2 FQGNSA. The CDR3 sequence is 16 residues long. The CDR3 loop is CASSANTGWEYYEQYF. The CDR3, as DNA: TGTGCCAGCAGCGCCAATACAGGGTGGGAATACTACGAGCAGTACTTC.

This chain joins TRBV10-3 and TRBJ1-5; 12 positions match TRBD1. J gave up 7 bases and V 1 base, and 5 bases lay outside the gene matches. CDR3 length: 16 residues. The germline V gene has CDR1 ENHRY and CDR2 SYGVKD. CDR3 amino acids: CAISEFPGQGAQPQHF. The CDR3, as DNA: TGTGCCATCAGTGAGTTCCCGGGACAGGGGGCACAGCCCCAGCATTTT.

The chain is built from TRBV29-1 and TRBJ2-3; D perhaps matches TRBD2 (6 bases). Trimming took off 7 bases at V and 2 bases at J, with 22 bases between the two ends. The germline V gene has CDR1 SQVTM and CDR2 ANQGSEA. This CDR3 is built from 16 residues. In nucleotides, the CDR3 is TGCAGCGGGGCAGTAGTCGGGCGGGGTTTCACAGATACGCAGTATTTT. Encoded protein: CSGAVVGRGFTDTQYF.

The chain combines TRBV29-1 with TRBJ1-5; 9 bases are a match to TRBD1. Losses at the gene ends were 4 bases for V and 10 bases for J; bases not matched to a gene: 2. The CDR3 covers 11 residues. Germline CDR1 SQVTM, CDR2 ANQGSEA. The CDR3 DNA sequence: TGCAGCGTTGGACAGGGGGGCCCCCAGCATTTT. Amino acids: CSVGQGGPQHF.

J is TRBJ2-2 and V is TRBV28; 8 bases are a match to TRBD1. V lost 4 bases, J lost 6 bases, and 4 bases stayed unmatched. This CDR3 has 14 amino acids. Per the germline V gene, CDR1 is MDHEN and CDR2 is SYDVKM. DNA of the CDR3: TGTGCCAGCAGTTCCTTACAGGGGGCCGGGGAGCTGTTTTTT. This translates into CASSSLQGAGELFF. The whole variable domain, remainder taken from reference TRBV28 and TRBJ2-2, is DVKVTQSSRYLVKRTGEKVFLECVQDMDHENMFWYRQDPGLGLRLIYFSYDVKMKEKGDIPEGYSVSREKKERFSLILESASTNQTSMYLCASSSLQGAGELFFGEGSRLTVL.

The V call is TRBV2, the J call TRBJ2-3, with D perhaps matching TRBD1 (6 bases). Trimming pared 3 bases from V and 4 bases from J, leaving 14 bases between. The CDR3 contains 15 residues. CDR1 is SNHLY and CDR2 is FYNNEI in the germline V gene. Here the CDR3 DNA reads TGTGCCAGCAGTGAGGGGGCGGCAAGGGCAGATACGCAGTATTTT. Residues: CASSEGAARADTQYF. Using reference TRBV2 and TRBJ2-3 for the parts outside the CDR3, the full variable domain is EPEVTQTPSHQVTQMGQEVILRCVPISNHLYFYWYRQILGQKVEFLVSFYNNEISEKSEIFDDQFSVERPDGSNFTLKIRSTKLEDSAMYFCASSEGAARADTQYFGPGTRLTVL.

The chain combines TRBV6-5 with TRBJ1-5; maybe TRBD1 (6 bases). Germline V gene lookup returns CDR1 MNHEY and CDR2 SVGAGI. Trimming left V 5 bases short and J 5 bases short, with 13 bases between. The CDR3 consists of 14 residues. The CDR3 DNA follows: TGTGCCAGCAGTCCTACAGGGACCCATCAGCCCCAGCATTTT. Its protein product is CASSPTGTHQPQHF.